Listed below are T cell receptor beta chains from one sample, sequenced in a study of blood T cells in healthy people across ages. TCRdb reanalysed the 5' RACE reads using MiXCR and keeps one entry per CDR3 protein. The sample consists of about 680,000 distinct CDR3 sequences, 45% to 50% of them appearing once. The sample comprised blood. All receptors come from a woman in her sixties in good health. CDR3s include the opening cysteine and the closing phenylalanine or tryptophan. A D gene is named only where the DNA matches it firmly. Rows give clone size only sometimes, using once, few, many, or a class for an expanded clone.

TRBV5-1	NA	TRBD1	TRBJ1-4	CASSLVQGADEKLFF	TGCGCCAGCAGCTTGGTACAGGGGGCGGATGAAAAACTGTTTTTT
TRBV20-1	NA	NA	TRBJ1-1	CSARPFGSVGTEAFF	TGCAGTGCTAGACCCTTCGGGAGCGTCGGCACTGAAGCTTTCTTT
TRBV6-6	once	NA	TRBJ2-2	CASSYGGELFF	TGTGCCAGCAGTTACGGCGGGGAGCTGTTTTTT
TRBV5-6	NA	NA	TRBJ2-7	CASSLGDKRGRNEQYF	TGTGCCAGCAGCCTAGGGGATAAAAGGGGAAGGAACGAGCAGTACTTC
TRBV6-5	NA	TRBD2	TRBJ2-1	CASSYSPSGLYNEQFF	TGTGCCAGCAGTTACTCCCCTAGCGGCCTCTACAATGAGCAGTTCTTC
TRBV2	NA	TRBD2	TRBJ2-1	CASSEDRGGRRFEQFF	TGTGCCAGCAGTGAAGATCGGGGCGGGAGGAGGTTTGAGCAGTTCTTC
TRBV7-2	NA	TRBD2	TRBJ2-3	CASSTRTSGSGADTQYF	TGTGCCAGCAGCACAAGGACTAGCGGGAGTGGGGCAGATACGCAGTATTTT
TRBV20-1	few	TRBD2	TRBJ2-7	CSPILAGGGREQYF	TGCAGTCCGATCCTAGCGGGAGGAGGGCGCGAGCAGTACTTC
TRBV7-2	NA	NA	TRBJ2-3	CASTAGTDTQYF	TGTGCCAGCACCGCGGGGACAGATACGCAGTATTTT
TRBV10-3	NA	TRBD2	TRBJ2-1	CAIGGRGGLAAKEGQFF	TGTGCCATCGGTGGCCGAGGGGGACTAGCCGCGAAAGAAGGGCAGTTCTTC
TRBV4-1	NA	TRBD2	TRBJ2-1	CASSQRTSGRGNEQFF	TGCGCCAGCAGCCAACGGACTAGCGGGAGGGGGAATGAGCAGTTCTTC
TRBV12-3/TRBV12-4	NA	TRBD2	TRBJ2-1	CASTGGGSGGRNEQFF	TGTGCCAGCACCGGCGGCGGTAGCGGGGGCCGCAATGAGCAGTTCTTC